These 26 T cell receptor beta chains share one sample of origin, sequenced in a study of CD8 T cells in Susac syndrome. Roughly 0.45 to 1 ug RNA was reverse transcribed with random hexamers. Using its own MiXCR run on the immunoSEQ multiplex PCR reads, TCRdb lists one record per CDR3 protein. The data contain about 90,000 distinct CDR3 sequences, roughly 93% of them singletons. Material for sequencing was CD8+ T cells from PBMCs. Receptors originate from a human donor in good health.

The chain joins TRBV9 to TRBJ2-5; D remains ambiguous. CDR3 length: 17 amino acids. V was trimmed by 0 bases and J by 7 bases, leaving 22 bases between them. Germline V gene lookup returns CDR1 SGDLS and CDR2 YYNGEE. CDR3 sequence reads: CASSVASTYQDRGTQYF. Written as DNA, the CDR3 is TGTGCCAGCAGCGTAGCCTCGACGTACCAAGACCGAGGGACCCAGTACTTC.

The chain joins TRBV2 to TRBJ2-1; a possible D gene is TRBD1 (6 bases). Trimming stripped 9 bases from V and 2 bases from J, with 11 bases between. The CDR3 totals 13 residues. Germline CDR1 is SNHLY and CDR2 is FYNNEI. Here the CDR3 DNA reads TGTGCCAGTTACAGGGAAGCCTACAATGAGCAGTTCTTC. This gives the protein CASYREAYNEQFF.

The CDR3 here is CASSRLGSEQFF. The CDR3 DNA reads TGTGCCAGCAGCCGGCTGGGGAGTGAGCAGTTCTTC. V is TRBV7-9 and J is TRBJ2-1; possible D gene TRBD2, 5 bases. CDR1 SEHNR and CDR2 FQNEAQ come from the germline V gene (reference sequence). Between the trimmed V and J ends, which lost 5 bases and 9 bases, there was a span of 11 bases. CDR3 length: 12 amino acids.

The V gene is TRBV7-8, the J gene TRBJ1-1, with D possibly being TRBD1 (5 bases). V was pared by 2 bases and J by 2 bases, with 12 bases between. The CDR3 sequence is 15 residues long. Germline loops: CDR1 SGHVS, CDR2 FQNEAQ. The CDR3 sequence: CASSLSQGTNTEAFF. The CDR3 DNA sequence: TGTGCCAGCAGCTTAAGTCAGGGAACAAACACTGAAGCTTTCTTT. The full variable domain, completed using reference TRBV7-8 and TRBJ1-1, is GAGVSQSPRYKVAKRGQDVALRCDPISGHVSLFWYQQALGQGPEFLTYFQNEAQLDKSGLPSDRFFAERPEGSVSTLKIQRTQQEDSAVYLCASSLSQGTNTEAFFGQGTRLTVV.

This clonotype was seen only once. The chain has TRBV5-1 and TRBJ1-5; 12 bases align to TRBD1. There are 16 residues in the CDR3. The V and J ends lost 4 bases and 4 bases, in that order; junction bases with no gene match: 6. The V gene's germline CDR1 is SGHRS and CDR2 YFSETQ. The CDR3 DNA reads TGCGCCAGCAGCCCCGGGACAGGGGGCGTGAATCAGCCCCAGCATTTT. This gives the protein CASSPGTGGVNQPQHF.

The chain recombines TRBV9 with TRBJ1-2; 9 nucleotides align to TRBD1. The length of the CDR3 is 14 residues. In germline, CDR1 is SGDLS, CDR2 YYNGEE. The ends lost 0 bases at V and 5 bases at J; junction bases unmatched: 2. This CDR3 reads CASSVGGTGYGYTF. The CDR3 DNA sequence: TGTGCCAGCAGCGTAGGAGGGACAGGGTATGGCTACACCTTC.

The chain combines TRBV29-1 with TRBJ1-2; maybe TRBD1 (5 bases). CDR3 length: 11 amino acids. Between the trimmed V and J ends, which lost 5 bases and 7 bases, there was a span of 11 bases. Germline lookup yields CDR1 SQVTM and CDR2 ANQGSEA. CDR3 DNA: TGCAGCGTTAAGTCAGGGTCTGGCTACACCTTC. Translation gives CSVKSGSGYTF.

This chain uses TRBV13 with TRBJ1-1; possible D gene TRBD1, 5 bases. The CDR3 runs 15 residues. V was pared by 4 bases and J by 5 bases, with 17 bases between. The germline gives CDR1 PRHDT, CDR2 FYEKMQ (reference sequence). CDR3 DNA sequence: TGTGCCAGCAGCTCCAGGGACTTCGCGAGGACTGAAGCTTTCTTT. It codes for CASSSRDFARTEAFF.

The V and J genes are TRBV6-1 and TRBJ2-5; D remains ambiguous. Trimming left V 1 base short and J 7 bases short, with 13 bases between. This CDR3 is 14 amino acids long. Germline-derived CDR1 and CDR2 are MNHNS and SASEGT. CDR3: CASSEGSSLVTQYF. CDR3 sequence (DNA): TGTGCCAGCAGTGAAGGTAGTAGCCTTGTGACCCAGTACTTC.

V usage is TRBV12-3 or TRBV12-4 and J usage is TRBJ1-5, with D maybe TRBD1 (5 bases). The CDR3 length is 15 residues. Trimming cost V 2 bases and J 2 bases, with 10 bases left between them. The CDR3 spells CASSLFGGGNQPQHF. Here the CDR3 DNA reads TGTGCCAGCAGTTTATTCGGGGGTGGCAATCAGCCCCAGCATTTT.

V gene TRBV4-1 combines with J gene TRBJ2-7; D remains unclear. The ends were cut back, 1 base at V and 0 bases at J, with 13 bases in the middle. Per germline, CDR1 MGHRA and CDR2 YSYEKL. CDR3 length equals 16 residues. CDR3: CASSQGASGASYEQYF. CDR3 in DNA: TGCGCCAGCAGCCAAGGGGCTTCGGGTGCCTCCTACGAGCAGTACTTC.

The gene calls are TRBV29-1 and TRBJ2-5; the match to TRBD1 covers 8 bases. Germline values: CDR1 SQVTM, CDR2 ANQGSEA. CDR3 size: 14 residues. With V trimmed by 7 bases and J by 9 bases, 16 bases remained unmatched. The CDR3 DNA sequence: TGCAGCGCTATTATGACAGGGGACGGCTCGGCCCAGTACTTC. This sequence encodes CSAIMTGDGSAQYF. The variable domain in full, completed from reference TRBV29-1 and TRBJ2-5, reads SAVISQKPSRDICQRGTSLTIQCQVDSQVTMMFWYRQQPGQSLTLIATANQGSEATYESGFVIDKFPISRPNLTFSTLTVSNMSPEDSSIYLCSAIMTGDGSAQYFGPGTRLLVL.

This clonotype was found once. In nucleotides, the CDR3 is TGTGCCACCAGCAGAGATGGGACACTCTCCTACGAGCAGTACTTC. This sequence encodes CATSRDGTLSYEQYF. This chain joins TRBV15 and TRBJ2-7, with a possible D match to TRBD1 (6 bases). This CDR3 region has 15 residues. V was pared by 0 bases and J by 0 bases, with 9 bases between. Per the germline V gene, CDR1 is LNHNV and CDR2 is YYDKDF (reference sequence). Looking up the rest from reference TRBV15 and TRBJ2-7 gives the full variable domain: DAMVIQNPRYQVTQFGKPVTLSCSQTLNHNVMYWYQQKSSQAPKLLFHYYDKDFNNEADTPDNFQSRRPNTSFCFLDIRSPGLGDTAMYLCATSRDGTLSYEQYFGPGTRLTVT.

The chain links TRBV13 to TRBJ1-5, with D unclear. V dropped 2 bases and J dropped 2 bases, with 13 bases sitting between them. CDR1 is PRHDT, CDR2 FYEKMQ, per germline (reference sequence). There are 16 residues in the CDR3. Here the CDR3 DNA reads TGTGCCAGCAGCTTAAGGGAGAACAGCGGCAATCAGCCCCAGCATTTT. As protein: CASSLRENSGNQPQHF. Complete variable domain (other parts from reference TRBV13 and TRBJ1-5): AAGVIQSPRHLIKEKRETATLKCYPIPRHDTVYWYQQGPGQDPQFLISFYEKMQSDKGSIPDRFSAQQFSDYHSELNMSSLELGDSALYFCASSLRENSGNQPQHFGDGTRLSIL.

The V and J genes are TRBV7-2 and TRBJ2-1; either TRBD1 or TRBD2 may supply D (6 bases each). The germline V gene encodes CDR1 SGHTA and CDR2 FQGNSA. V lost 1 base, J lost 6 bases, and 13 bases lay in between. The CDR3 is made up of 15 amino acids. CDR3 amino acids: CASSLGSGAGNEQFF. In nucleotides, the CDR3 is TGTGCCAGCAGCTTAGGATCGGGGGCGGGCAATGAGCAGTTCTTC.

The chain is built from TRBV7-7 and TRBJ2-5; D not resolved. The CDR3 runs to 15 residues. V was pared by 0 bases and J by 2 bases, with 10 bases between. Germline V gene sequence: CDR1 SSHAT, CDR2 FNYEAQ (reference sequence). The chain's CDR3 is CASSLARSVQETQYF. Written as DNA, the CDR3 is TGTGCCAGCAGCTTAGCGCGGTCCGTTCAAGAGACCCAGTACTTC.

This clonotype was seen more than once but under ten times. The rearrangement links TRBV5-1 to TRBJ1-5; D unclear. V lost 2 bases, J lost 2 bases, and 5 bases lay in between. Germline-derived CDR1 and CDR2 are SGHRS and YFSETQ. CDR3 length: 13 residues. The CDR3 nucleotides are TGCGCCAGCAGCTTTCAGGGCAATCAGCCCCAGCATTTT. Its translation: CASSFQGNQPQHF.

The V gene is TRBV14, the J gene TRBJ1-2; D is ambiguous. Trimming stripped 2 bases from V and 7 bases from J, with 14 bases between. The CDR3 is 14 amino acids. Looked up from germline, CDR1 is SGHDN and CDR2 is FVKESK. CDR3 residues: CASSQSAEGGGYTF. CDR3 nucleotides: TGTGCCAGCAGCCAAAGCGCAGAAGGTGGTGGCTACACCTTC.

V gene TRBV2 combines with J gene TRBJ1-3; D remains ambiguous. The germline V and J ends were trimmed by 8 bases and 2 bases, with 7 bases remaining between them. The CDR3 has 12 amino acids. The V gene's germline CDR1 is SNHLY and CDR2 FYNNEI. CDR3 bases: TGTGCCAGCTTGGGTCCTGGAAACACCATATATTTT. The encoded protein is CASLGPGNTIYF.

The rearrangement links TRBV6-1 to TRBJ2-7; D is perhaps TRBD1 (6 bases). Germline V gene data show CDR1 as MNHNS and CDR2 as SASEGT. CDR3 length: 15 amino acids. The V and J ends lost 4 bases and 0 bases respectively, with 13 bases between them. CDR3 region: CASSVPRGGSYEQYF. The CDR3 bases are TGTGCCAGCAGTGTCCCCAGAGGGGGCTCCTACGAGCAGTACTTC.

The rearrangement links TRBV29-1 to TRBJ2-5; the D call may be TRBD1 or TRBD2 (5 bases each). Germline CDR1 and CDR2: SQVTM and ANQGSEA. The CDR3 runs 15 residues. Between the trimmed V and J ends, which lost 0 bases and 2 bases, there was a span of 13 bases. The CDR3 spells CSVEDKGPSQETQYF. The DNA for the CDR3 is TGCAGCGTTGAAGATAAGGGACCCTCACAAGAGACCCAGTACTTC. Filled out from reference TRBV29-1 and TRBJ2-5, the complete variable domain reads SAVISQKPSRDICQRGTSLTIQCQVDSQVTMMFWYRQQPGQSLTLIATANQGSEATYESGFVIDKFPISRPNLTFSTLTVSNMSPEDSSIYLCSVEDKGPSQETQYFGPGTRLLVL.

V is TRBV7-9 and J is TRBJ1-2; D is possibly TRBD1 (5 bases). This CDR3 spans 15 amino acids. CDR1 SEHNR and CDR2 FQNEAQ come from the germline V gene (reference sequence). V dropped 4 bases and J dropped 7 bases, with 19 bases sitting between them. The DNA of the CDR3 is TGTGCCAGCAGCTCATCGGCTAATAGTCAGGGTGGCTACACCTTC. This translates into CASSSSANSQGGYTF.

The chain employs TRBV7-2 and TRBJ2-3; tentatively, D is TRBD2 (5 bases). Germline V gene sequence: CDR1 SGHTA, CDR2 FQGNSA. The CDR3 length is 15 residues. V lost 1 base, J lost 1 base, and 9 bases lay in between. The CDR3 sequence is CASSLVSAGTDTQYF. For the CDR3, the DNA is TGTGCCAGCAGCTTAGTTTCAGCGGGCACAGATACGCAGTATTTT.

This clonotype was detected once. The CDR3 sequence is CASRPSPNYGYTF. DNA of the CDR3: TGTGCCAGCAGACCTAGCCCTAACTATGGCTACACCTTC. The chain links TRBV6-5 to TRBJ1-2; D not certain. Germline V gene sequence: CDR1 MNHEY, CDR2 SVGAGI. This CDR3 region has 13 residues. The V gene lost 6 bases and the J gene lost 0 bases, with 8 bases spanning the gap.

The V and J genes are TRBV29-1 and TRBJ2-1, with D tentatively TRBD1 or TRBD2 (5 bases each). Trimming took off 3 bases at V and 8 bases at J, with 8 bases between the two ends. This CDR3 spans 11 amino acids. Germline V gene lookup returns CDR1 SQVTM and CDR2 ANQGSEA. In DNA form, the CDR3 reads TGCAGCGTTGATGGGGACGATGAGCAGTTCTTC. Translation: CSVDGDDEQFF.

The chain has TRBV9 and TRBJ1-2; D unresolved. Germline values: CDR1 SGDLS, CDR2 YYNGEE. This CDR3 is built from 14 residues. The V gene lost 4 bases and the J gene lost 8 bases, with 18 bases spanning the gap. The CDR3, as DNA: TGTGCCAGCAGCCCGTCGGGAGGCGTAGACGGCTACACCTTC. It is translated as CASSPSGGVDGYTF.